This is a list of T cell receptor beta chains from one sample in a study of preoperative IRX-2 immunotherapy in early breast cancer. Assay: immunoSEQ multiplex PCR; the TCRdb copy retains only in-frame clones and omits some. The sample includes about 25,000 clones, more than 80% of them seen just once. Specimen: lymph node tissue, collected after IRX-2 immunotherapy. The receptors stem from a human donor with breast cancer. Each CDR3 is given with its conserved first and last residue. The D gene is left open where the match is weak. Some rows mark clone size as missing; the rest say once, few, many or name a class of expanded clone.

cdr3_aa: CASSYSRAGDTQYF; cdr3_nt: TGTGCCAGCAGTTACTCGAGGGCTGGAGATACGCAGTATTTT; clone_size: .; d_call: .; j_call: TRBJ2-3; v_call: TRBV6-8
cdr3_aa: CASTMTGEAGNTIYF; cdr3_nt: TGTGCCAGTACAATGACAGGGGAAGCTGGAAACACCATATATTTT; clone_size: .; d_call: TRBD1; j_call: TRBJ1-3; v_call: TRBV19
cdr3_aa: CASSSFFNQPQHF; cdr3_nt: TGTGCCAGTAGTTCGTTCTTCAATCAGCCCCAGCATTTT; clone_size: .; d_call: .; j_call: TRBJ1-5; v_call: TRBV19
cdr3_aa: CASRRTGANTGELFF; cdr3_nt: TGTGCCAGCAGGAGGACAGGGGCGAACACCGGGGAGCTGTTTTTT; clone_size: .; d_call: TRBD1; j_call: TRBJ2-2; v_call: TRBV6-7
cdr3_aa: CASHRSQNTEAFF; cdr3_nt: TGTGCCAGCCACAGGTCCCAAAACACTGAAGCTTTCTTT; clone_size: .; d_call: .; j_call: TRBJ1-1; v_call: TRBV10-3
cdr3_aa: CASSPGDTGLDTQYF; cdr3_nt: TGTGCCAGCTCACCTGGGGATACGGGACTTGATACGCAGTATTTT; clone_size: .; d_call: .; j_call: TRBJ2-3; v_call: TRBV18
cdr3_aa: CASSVDRAYEQYF; cdr3_nt: TGTGCCAGTAGTGTGGACCGAGCCTACGAGCAGTACTTC; clone_size: once; d_call: .; j_call: TRBJ2-7; v_call: TRBV19
cdr3_aa: CASSVVTGDEQFF; cdr3_nt: TGTGCCAGCAGCGTAGTGACAGGGGATGAGCAGTTCTTC; clone_size: .; d_call: TRBD1; j_call: TRBJ2-1; v_call: TRBV2
cdr3_aa: CASSLGVSYNSPLHF; cdr3_nt: TGTGCCAGCAGTTTAGGGGTTTCCTATAATTCACCCCTCCACTTT; clone_size: .; d_call: .; j_call: TRBJ1-6; v_call: TRBV28
cdr3_aa: CASSPDRDLEAFF; cdr3_nt: TGTGCCAGCTCACCTGACAGGGACCTTGAAGCTTTCTTT; clone_size: .; d_call: TRBD1; j_call: TRBJ1-1; v_call: TRBV18
cdr3_aa: CASSTGTGLTYEQYF; cdr3_nt: TGTGCCAGCTCAACAGGGACAGGCCTTACCTACGAGCAGTACTTC; clone_size: .; d_call: TRBD1; j_call: TRBJ2-7; v_call: TRBV18
cdr3_aa: CASSLQTGVGTEAFF; cdr3_nt: TGTGCCAGCAGTTTGCAGACAGGGGTGGGCACTGAAGCTTTCTTT; clone_size: .; d_call: TRBD1; j_call: TRBJ1-1; v_call: TRBV6-8
cdr3_aa: CATSRAGGTGQYSGANVLTF; cdr3_nt: TGTGCCACCAGCAGAGCTGGCGGGACAGGCCAATACTCTGGGGCCAACGTCCTGACTTTC; clone_size: few; d_call: TRBD1; j_call: TRBJ2-6; v_call: TRBV15
cdr3_aa: CATEGRPLSPSTDTQYF; cdr3_nt: TGTGCTACGGAAGGCCGACCCCTCTCGCCTAGCACAGATACGCAGTATTTT; clone_size: .; d_call: .; j_call: TRBJ2-3; v_call: TRBV12-1
cdr3_aa: CASRADRDTEAFF; cdr3_nt: TGTGCCAGCAGGGCCGACAGAGACACTGAAGCTTTCTTT; clone_size: once; d_call: .; j_call: TRBJ1-1; v_call: TRBV6-7
cdr3_aa: CASSMGQGPEKLFF; cdr3_nt: TGTGCCAGTAGTATGGGGCAGGGCCCCGAAAAACTGTTTTTT; clone_size: .; d_call: .; j_call: TRBJ1-4; v_call: TRBV19
cdr3_aa: CASQRTPSTDTQYF; cdr3_nt: TGTGCCAGTCAAAGGACACCAAGCACAGATACGCAGTATTTT; clone_size: .; d_call: .; j_call: TRBJ2-3; v_call: TRBV28